The following is a T cell receptor beta chain sequence with its context. These data originate in a study of blood T cell repertoires in COVID-19. On the study more broadly: T cells, B-cell-depleted T cells, or PBMCs provided the cDNA or gDNA that served as material.

V dropped 6 bases and J dropped 8; count of bases not matched to a gene: 9. Germline CDR1 reads MRHNA; CDR2 reads SNTAGT. CDR3 length: 15 amino acids. Libraries were prepared by immunoSEQ multiplex PCR; TCRdb keeps only in-frame clonotypes and omits some of them. The sample carries roughly 290,000 clones, about 93% recorded once. The origin of this receptor is a woman under 40 with COVID-19, enrolled during active disease. The chain is built from TRBV6-4 and TRBJ2-1; 11 positions match TRBD2. Source material: peripheral blood. CDR3 DNA: TGTGCCAGCAGCAGACTTACTAGCGGGAGCGATGAGCAGTTCTTC. This gives the protein CASSRLTSGSDEQFF.